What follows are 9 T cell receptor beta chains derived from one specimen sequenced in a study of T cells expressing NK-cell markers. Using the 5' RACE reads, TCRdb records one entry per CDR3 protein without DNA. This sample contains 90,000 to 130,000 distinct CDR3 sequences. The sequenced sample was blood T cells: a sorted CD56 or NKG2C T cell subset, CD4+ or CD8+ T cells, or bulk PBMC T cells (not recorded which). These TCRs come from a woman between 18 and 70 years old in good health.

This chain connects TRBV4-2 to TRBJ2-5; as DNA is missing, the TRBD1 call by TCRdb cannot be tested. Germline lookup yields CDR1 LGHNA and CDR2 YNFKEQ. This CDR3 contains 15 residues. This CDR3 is CASSQDPRGQETQYF.

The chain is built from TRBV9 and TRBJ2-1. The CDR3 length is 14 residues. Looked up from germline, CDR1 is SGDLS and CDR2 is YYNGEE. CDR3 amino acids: CASSVESYFNEQFF.

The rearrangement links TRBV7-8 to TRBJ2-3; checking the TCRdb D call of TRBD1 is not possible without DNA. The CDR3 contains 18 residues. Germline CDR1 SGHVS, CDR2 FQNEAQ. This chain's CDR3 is CASSRIDRGPDYPDTQYF.

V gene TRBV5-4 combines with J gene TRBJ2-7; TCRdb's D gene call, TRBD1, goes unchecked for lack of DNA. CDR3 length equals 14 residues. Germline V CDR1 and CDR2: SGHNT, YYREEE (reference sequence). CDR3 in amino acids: CASTLGDRSYEQYF.

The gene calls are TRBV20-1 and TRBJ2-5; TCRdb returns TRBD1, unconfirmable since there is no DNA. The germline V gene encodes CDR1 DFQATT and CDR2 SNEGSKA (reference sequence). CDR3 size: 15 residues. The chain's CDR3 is CSAIYDKGARETQYF.

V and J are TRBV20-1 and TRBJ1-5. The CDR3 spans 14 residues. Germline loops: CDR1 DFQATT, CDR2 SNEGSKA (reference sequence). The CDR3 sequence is CSARMGRSLGPQHF.

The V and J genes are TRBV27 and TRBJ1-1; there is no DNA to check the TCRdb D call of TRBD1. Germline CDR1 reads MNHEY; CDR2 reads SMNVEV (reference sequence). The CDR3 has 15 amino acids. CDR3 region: CASSPNGGWTTEAFF.

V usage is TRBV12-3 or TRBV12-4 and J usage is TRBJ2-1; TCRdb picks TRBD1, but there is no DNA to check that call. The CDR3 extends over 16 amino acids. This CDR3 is CASSFVPGSFYNEQFF.

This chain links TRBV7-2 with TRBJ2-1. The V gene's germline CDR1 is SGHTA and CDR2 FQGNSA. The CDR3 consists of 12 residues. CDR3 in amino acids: CASSPREDEQFF.